The 23 T cell receptor beta chains presented below share a single source sample, sequenced in a study of radiotherapy plus CTLA-4 blockade in lung cancer. Clones were sequenced by immunoSEQ multiplex PCR, and TCRdb holds only the in-frame ones, with some missing. The repertoire holds 40,000 to 60,000 clones, with 65% to 90% as singletons. The source material was peripheral blood, sampled from a patient treated with radiotherapy plus ipilimumab. These receptors originate from a human donor with non-small cell lung cancer that progressed on radiotherapy plus ipilimumab. Some clones in this sample may be carry-over from other donors' samples.

The chain employs TRBV7-9 and TRBJ1-3, with D unresolved. Germline values: CDR1 SEHNR, CDR2 FQNEAQ (reference sequence). V was pared by 1 base and J by 0 bases, with 4 bases between. This CDR3 region has 14 residues. The CDR3 DNA reads TGTGCCAGCAGCTTAGTGAGCTCTGGAAACACCATATATTTT. As protein: CASSLVSSGNTIYF.

J is TRBJ2-1 and V is TRBV15; 9 nucleotides agree with TRBD2. Unmatched junction bases numbered 4, after V lost 1 base and J lost 3 bases. CDR1 and CDR2 from the germline V gene are LNHNV and YYDKDF (reference sequence). This CDR3 has 16 amino acids. CDR3 nucleotide sequence: TGTGCCACCAGCAGAGTAGCGGGGGCCCACTACAATGAGCAGTTCTTC. Its protein is CATSRVAGAHYNEQFF.

The chain employs TRBV28 and TRBJ2-7; 7 bases fit TRBD2. The germline V gene encodes CDR1 MDHEN and CDR2 SYDVKM. This CDR3 is built from 15 residues. V lost 3 bases and J lost 1; bases outside the gene matches: 6. CDR3 loop: CASSLAGEGSYEQYF. The CDR3 DNA reads as TGTGCCAGCAGTTTGGCGGGAGAAGGTTCCTACGAGCAGTACTTC.

This clone was recorded a few times. The chain links TRBV5-1 to TRBJ2-5; 12 bases are shared with TRBD2. Per germline, CDR1 SGHRS and CDR2 YFSETQ. Trimming removed 4 bases from V and 6 bases from J; junction bases left unmatched: 7. CDR3 size: 15 residues. CDR3 residues: CASSLTSGSIKTQYF. In nucleotides, the CDR3 is TGCGCCAGCAGCCTGACTAGCGGGAGTATCAAGACCCAGTACTTC.

This clone was counted a few times. J is TRBJ1-2 and V is TRBV2; 8 bases match TRBD1. Germline loops: CDR1 SNHLY, CDR2 FYNNEI. The V gene end was trimmed by 5 bases and the J gene end by 0 bases; junction bases not matched to a gene: 2. CDR3 length equals 14 residues. As DNA, the CDR3 is TGTGCCAGCAGTAGACAGGGGACTAACTATGGCTACACCTTC. The encoded protein is CASSRQGTNYGYTF.

The gene calls are TRBV5-1 and TRBJ2-7, with 7 bases fitting TRBD1. V lost 4 bases to trimming and J lost 6 bases; unmatched junction nucleotides: 10. This CDR3 region has 14 residues. Germline V gives CDR1 SGHRS, CDR2 YFSETQ. In nucleotides, the CDR3 is TGCGCCAGCAGCGCACAGGGGTCGATGGGCGAGCAGTACTTC. Translating it yields CASSAQGSMGEQYF. Based on the CDR3 plus reference TRBV5-1 and TRBJ2-7, the full variable domain is KAGVTQTPRYLIKTRGQQVTLSCSPISGHRSVSWYQQTPGQGLQFLFEYFSETQRNKGNFPGRFSGRQFSNSRSEMNVSTLELGDSALYLCASSAQGSMGEQYFGPGTRLTVT.

As for this clone: The junction departs from germline at one end; a sequencing error may be responsible. CDR3 coding DNA: TGTGCCAACAGTTACAGGGGGCGCTACGAGCAGTACTTC. It codes for CANSYRGRYEQYF. The rearrangement links TRBV6-6 to TRBJ2-7, with TRBD1 matching over 9 bases. This CDR3 is built from 13 residues. CDR1 MNHNY and CDR2 SVGAGI come from the germline V gene (reference sequence).

The rearrangement links TRBV18 to TRBJ1-1, with D maybe TRBD1 (5 bases). CDR1 KGHSH and CDR2 LQKENI come from the germline V gene. The CDR3 extends over 13 amino acids. V gave up 3 bases and J gave up 7 bases, with 12 bases separating them. CDR3 sequence: CASSPAEDNEAFF. The CDR3, as DNA: TGTGCCAGCTCACCGGCTGAGGACAATGAAGCTTTCTTT.

This chain links TRBV7-8 with TRBJ1-2; D is unclear. V lost 7 bases and J 8 bases, leaving 17 bases between the germline ends. Germline V gene sequence: CDR1 SGHVS, CDR2 FQNEAQ. The CDR3 contains 13 residues. The CDR3 DNA is TGTGCCAGCACCGGGGATCACTCGGGGGGCTACACCTTC. Its translation is CASTGDHSGGYTF. Full variable domain (outside the CDR3, taken from reference TRBV7-8 and TRBJ1-2): GAGVSQSPRYKVAKRGQDVALRCDPISGHVSLFWYQQALGQGPEFLTYFQNEAQLDKSGLPSDRFFAERPEGSVSTLKIQRTQQEDSAVYLCASTGDHSGGYTFGSGTRLTVV.

V and J are TRBV6-4 and TRBJ2-2; D call uncertain. Germline assignment: CDR1 MRHNA and CDR2 SNTAGT. V gave up 8 bases and J gave up 3 bases, with 13 bases separating them. CDR3 length: 14 amino acids. The CDR3 region is CASRPETYTGELFF. The CDR3, as DNA: TGTGCCAGCCGACCGGAGACTTACACCGGGGAGCTGTTTTTT.

V usage is TRBV5-1 and J usage is TRBJ2-1; 12 nucleotides line up with TRBD1. Per germline, CDR1 SGHRS and CDR2 YFSETQ. V trimming: 3 bases; J trimming: 15 bases; junction bases outside the gene matches: 13. The CDR3 is 15 residues long. The CDR3 DNA reads TGCGCCAGCAGCTCGGGACAGGGGGCCTTCCCAGTCGGGTTCTTC. It encodes CASSSGQGAFPVGFF.

The gene calls are TRBV6-5 and TRBJ2-1, with 10 bases aligning to TRBD2. Germline lookup yields CDR1 MNHEY and CDR2 SVGAGI. V gave up 1 base and J gave up 5 bases; unmatched junction bases: 2. This CDR3 contains 15 residues. The CDR3 spells CASSYLSGRDNEQFF. Written as DNA, the CDR3 is TGTGCCAGCAGTTACTTGAGCGGGAGGGACAATGAGCAGTTCTTC.

V gene TRBV4-1 combines with J gene TRBJ2-7; 7 positions match TRBD2. J gave up 0 bases and V 4 bases, and 9 bases lay outside the gene matches. Germline CDR1 MGHRA, CDR2 YSYEKL. CDR3 length equals 16 residues. CDR3 loop: CASSPHAAGVSYEQYF. CDR3 DNA: TGCGCCAGCAGCCCGCATGCGGCGGGGGTCTCCTACGAGCAGTACTTC.

The chain uses TRBV11-2 and TRBJ2-5; a possible D gene is TRBD2 (5 bases). TRBJ2-7 matches the DNA end more closely, so the J call is doubtful. The CDR3 is 13 residues long. The germline gives CDR1 SGHAT, CDR2 FQNNGV. In nucleotides, the CDR3 is TGTGCCAGCAGCTTTCGGGGAATCCACGAGCAGTACTTC. Translated, it gives CASSFRGIHEQYF.

This chain links TRBV27 with TRBJ2-5, with 7 bases lining up with TRBD1. Germline trimming cut 2 bases from V and 5 bases from J; bases unmatched to any gene: 5. Germline-derived CDR1 and CDR2 are MNHEY and SMNVEV (reference sequence). The CDR3 is 14 amino acids. CDR3 sequence: CASSLKGAYETQYF. The CDR3 DNA reads as TGTGCCAGCAGTTTAAAGGGGGCTTATGAGACCCAGTACTTC.

J is TRBJ1-4 and V is TRBV18; a weak D match, TRBD1 (5 bases). The V gene's germline CDR1 is KGHSH and CDR2 LQKENI. The CDR3 totals 15 residues. V was cut by 1 base and J by 1 base, with 7 bases left in between. CDR3 residues: CASSPRQGTNEKLFF. Written as DNA, the CDR3 is TGTGCCAGCTCACCACGTCAGGGAACTAATGAAAAACTGTTTTTT.

The gene calls are TRBV9 and TRBJ1-1; 8 nucleotides agree with TRBD1. CDR1 and CDR2 from the germline V gene are SGDLS and YYNGEE. This CDR3 has 16 amino acids. Trimming removed 2 bases from V and 1 base from J; junction bases left unmatched: 7. CDR3 residues: CASSVSRDRPNTEAFF. The CDR3 DNA follows: TGTGCCAGCAGCGTGAGCCGGGACAGGCCGAACACTGAAGCTTTCTTT.

J is TRBJ1-4 and V is TRBV19, with 7 bases matching TRBD1. V lost 5 bases, J lost 4 bases, and 7 bases stayed unmatched. The V gene's germline CDR1 is LNHDA and CDR2 SQIVND (reference sequence). This CDR3 spans 15 amino acids. As DNA, the CDR3 is TGTGCCAGTAGTCTGGTGCAGGGGGATAATGAAAAACTGTTTTTT. Translated: CASSLVQGDNEKLFF. Complete variable domain (other parts from reference TRBV19 and TRBJ1-4): DGGITQSPKYLFRKEGQNVTLSCEQNLNHDAMYWYRQDPGQGLRLIYYSQIVNDFQKGDIAEGYSVSREKKESFPLTVTSAQKNPTAFYLCASSLVQGDNEKLFFGSGTQLSVL.

This sequence joins TRBV7-2 and TRBJ1-2; D is ambiguous. V lost 5 bases, J lost 3 bases, and 7 bases lay in between. Germline lookup yields CDR1 SGHTA and CDR2 FQGNSA. This CDR3 has 12 amino acids. This CDR3 reads CASSAKYYGYTF. The DNA of the CDR3 is TGTGCCAGCAGCGCGAAATACTATGGCTACACCTTC.

V and J are TRBV7-2 and TRBJ1-2; 12 positions match TRBD1. The junction had 8 bases not matched to a gene; V was cut back by 5 bases and J by 4 bases. Per germline, CDR1 SGHTA and CDR2 FQGNSA. The CDR3 runs to 16 residues. The CDR3 loop reads CASSPGQGAVSYGYTF. The CDR3 DNA reads as TGTGCCAGCAGCCCGGGACAGGGGGCCGTCAGCTATGGCTACACCTTC.

This rearrangement joins TRBV10-3 to TRBJ2-1; a possible D gene is TRBD2 (5 bases). The germline V and J ends were trimmed by 6 bases and 0 bases, with 9 bases remaining between them. Germline CDR1 reads ENHRY; CDR2 reads SYGVKD. CDR3 length equals 14 residues. CDR3 protein: CAIRSGSSYNEQFF. The CDR3 coding sequence is TGTGCCATCAGGAGCGGAAGCTCCTACAATGAGCAGTTCTTC.

The genes are TRBV11-2 and TRBJ2-7; D is ambiguous. V was cut by 7 bases and J by 2 bases, with 15 bases left in between. Germline loops: CDR1 SGHAT, CDR2 FQNNGV. The CDR3 has 14 residues. The CDR3 region has the DNA TGTGCCAGCACCGACGCGGTCAAGGCCTACGAGCAGTACTTC. Translating gives CASTDAVKAYEQYF.

This clone appeared once. V and J are TRBV6-1 and TRBJ2-7; 8 bases line up with TRBD1. The CDR3 length is 15 residues. J gave up 2 bases and V 2 bases, and 5 bases lay outside the gene matches. The V gene's germline CDR1 is MNHNS and CDR2 SASEGT. The CDR3 sequence: CASSEFKTGAYEQYF. The DNA of the CDR3 is TGTGCCAGCAGTGAATTCAAGACAGGGGCCTACGAGCAGTACTTC.